The sequence of this T cell receptor beta chain was determined in a study of T cell responses to AZD1222 COVID-19 vaccine. Turning to the study itself: Second doses that came at about 4 or about 12 weeks were put together. Study-level points and caveats: Spike-specific TCR breadth and depth both grew after two AZD1222 doses. Just 5 to 7 people given AZD1222 tested seropositive at baseline. The CD4 TCRs associated with vaccination extended across spike and predominated at 160-218 and 743-854.

Details on this clone: The target antigen is unknown.

Clones were sequenced by immunoSEQ multiplex PCR, and TCRdb holds only the in-frame ones, with some missing. The top ten hold roughly 17% of the sample, which has some 50,000 clones, about 86% seen once. The source of this sequence is an adult in good health. The sequencing here drew on peripheral blood, taken on day 0 of AZD1222 vaccination.

In DNA form, the CDR3 reads TGCGCCAGCAGCTTGGGGACGGATAGCACAGATACGCAGTATTTT. The encoded protein is CASSLGTDSTDTQYF. The gene calls are TRBV5-1 and TRBJ2-3; no reliable D call. CDR3 size: 15 residues. Trimming took 0 bases from V and 0 from J, leaving 8 bases between them. The germline gives CDR1 SGHRS, CDR2 YFSETQ. The full variable domain, rest sourced from reference TRBV5-1 and TRBJ2-3, is KAGVTQTPRYLIKTRGQQVTLSCSPISGHRSVSWYQQTPGQGLQFLFEYFSETQRNKGNFPGRFSGRQFSNSRSEMNVSTLELGDSALYLCASSLGTDSTDTQYFGPGTRLTVL.